Each of the 8 T cell receptor beta chains below was sequenced from the same sample in a study of blood T cell repertoires in COVID-19. TCRdb's table, derived via immunoSEQ multiplex PCR, lists solely in-frame clones and lacks some. The table shows 150,000 to 200,000 clones, with roughly 77% occurring only once. Sequenced input: peripheral blood. These TCRs come from a woman older than 75 with COVID-19, enrolled during active disease.

The chain joins TRBV19 to TRBJ2-7, with 16 nucleotides matching TRBD2. Germline V gene lookup returns CDR1 LNHDA and CDR2 SQIVND (reference sequence). The CDR3 consists of 19 residues. The ends lost 3 bases at V and 1 base at J; junction bases unmatched: 9. The CDR3 bases are TGTGCCAGTAGTATCTTCGGGACTAGCGGGAGGGCCAGGTCCTACGAGCAGTACTTC. This sequence encodes CASSIFGTSGRARSYEQYF.

The chain uses TRBV7-9 and TRBJ2-7, with a weak D call TRBD2 (5 bases). The CDR3 length is 13 residues. Germline V gene data show CDR1 as SEHNR and CDR2 as FQNEAQ (reference sequence). The ends were cut back, 1 base at V and 7 bases at J, with 11 bases in the middle. CDR3 sequence: CASSLEGEREQYF. The CDR3 DNA reads TGTGCCAGCAGCTTAGAGGGAGAAAGGGAGCAGTACTTC. Full variable domain (remainder filled in from reference TRBV7-9 and TRBJ2-7): DTGVSQNPRHKITKRGQNVTFRCDPISEHNRLYWYRQTLGQGPEFLTYFQNEAQLEKSRLLSDRFSAERPKGSFSTLEIQRTEQGDSAMYLCASSLEGEREQYFGPGTRLTVT.

The chain couples TRBV12-3 or TRBV12-4 to TRBJ1-5; TRBD1 might be the D (5 bases). The CDR3 is made up of 13 amino acids. The V end was cut by 5 bases, the J end by 6 bases, with 11 bases between. This CDR3 reads CASSQTGGQPQHF. The CDR3 DNA follows: TGTGCCAGCAGTCAAACAGGTGGTCAGCCCCAGCATTTT.

V gene TRBV6-5 combines with J gene TRBJ1-2, with D perhaps matching TRBD1 (6 bases). Looked up from germline, CDR1 is MNHEY and CDR2 is SVGAGI. V lost 0 bases and J lost 2, with 7 bases in between. The CDR3 covers 14 residues. CDR3 amino acids: CASSYSTGNYGYTF. CDR3 nucleotide sequence: TGTGCCAGCAGTTACTCTACAGGGAACTATGGCTACACCTTC.

The chain couples TRBV19 to TRBJ1-2; no reliable D call. Trimming cost V 8 bases and J 0 bases, with 10 bases left between them. This CDR3 has 13 amino acids. Germline V lookup: CDR1 LNHDA, CDR2 SQIVND (reference sequence). CDR3 loop: CASATGTNYGYTF. CDR3 nucleotides: TGTGCCAGTGCGACCGGGACTAACTATGGCTACACCTTC.

This clone was picked up a small number of times. The genes are TRBV9 and TRBJ2-1; 11 bases fit TRBD2. Germline values: CDR1 SGDLS, CDR2 YYNGEE. This CDR3 is 17 amino acids long. V trimming: 2 bases; J trimming: 10 bases; junction bases outside the gene matches: 14. CDR3 amino acids: CASSVRLAGLTAGEQFF. CDR3 sequence (DNA): TGTGCCAGCAGCGTCCGACTAGCGGGATTAACAGCGGGAGAGCAGTTCTTC.

The chain combines TRBV15 with TRBJ2-3; 12 nucleotides align to TRBD2. V lost 2 bases, J lost 4 bases, and 10 bases stayed unmatched. Germline-derived CDR1 and CDR2 are LNHNV and YYDKDF (reference sequence). The length of the CDR3 is 18 residues. The CDR3 is CATSRRTRLAGVPDTQYF. In nucleotides, the CDR3 is TGTGCCACCAGCAGACGGACCCGACTAGCGGGGGTCCCAGATACGCAGTATTTT.

This clone has only a few counts. The rearrangement joins TRBV6-5 to TRBJ2-1; 12 nucleotides line up with TRBD2. The CDR3 has 15 amino acids. V shed 6 bases, J shed 8 bases, and the junction held 8 bases outside the gene matches. Germline assignment: CDR1 MNHEY and CDR2 SVGAGI. The CDR3 bases are TGTGCCAGCAGGGGAAGACTAGCGGGGGTGGATGAGCAGTTCTTC. Protein sequence: CASRGRLAGVDEQFF.